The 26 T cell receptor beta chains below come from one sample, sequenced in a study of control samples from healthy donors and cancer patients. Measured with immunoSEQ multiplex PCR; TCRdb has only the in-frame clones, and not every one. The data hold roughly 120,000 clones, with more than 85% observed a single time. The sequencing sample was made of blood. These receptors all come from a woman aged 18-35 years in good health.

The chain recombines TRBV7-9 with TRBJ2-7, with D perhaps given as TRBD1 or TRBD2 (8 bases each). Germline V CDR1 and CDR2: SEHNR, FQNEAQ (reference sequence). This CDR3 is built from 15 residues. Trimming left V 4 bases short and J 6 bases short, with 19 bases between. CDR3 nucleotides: TGTGCCAGCAGCTCCCCCCGGACAGGGACTAGCGAGCAGTACTTC. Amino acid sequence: CASSSPRTGTSEQYF. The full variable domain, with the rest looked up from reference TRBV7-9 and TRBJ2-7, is DTGVSQNPRHKITKRGQNVTFRCDPISEHNRLYWYRQTLGQGPEFLTYFQNEAQLEKSRLLSDRFSAERPKGSFSTLEIQRTEQGDSAMYLCASSSPRTGTSEQYFGPGTRLTVT.

CDR3 coding DNA: TGCGCCAGCAGCCAAGTAACAGGGCCTTTCTACGAGCAGTACTTC. Its translation: CASSQVTGPFYEQYF. This sequence joins TRBV4-3 and TRBJ2-7; D may be TRBD1 (6 bases). Trimming took 1 base from V and 3 from J, leaving 13 bases between them. Looked up from germline, CDR1 is LGHNA and CDR2 is YSLEER. CDR3 length equals 15 residues.

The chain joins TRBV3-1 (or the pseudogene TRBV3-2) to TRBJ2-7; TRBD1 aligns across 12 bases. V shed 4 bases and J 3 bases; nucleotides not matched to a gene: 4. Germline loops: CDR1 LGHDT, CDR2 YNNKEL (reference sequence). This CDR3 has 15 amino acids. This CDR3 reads CASSPGTGGFYEQYF. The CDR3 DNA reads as TGTGCCAGCAGCCCTGGGACAGGGGGCTTCTACGAGCAGTACTTC.

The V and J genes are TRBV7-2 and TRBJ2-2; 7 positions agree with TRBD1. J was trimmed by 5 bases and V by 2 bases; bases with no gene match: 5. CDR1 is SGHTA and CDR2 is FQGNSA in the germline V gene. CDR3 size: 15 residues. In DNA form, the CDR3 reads TGTGCCAGCAGCTTATCGGACAGGAAGACCGGGGAGCTGTTTTTT. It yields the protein CASSLSDRKTGELFF.

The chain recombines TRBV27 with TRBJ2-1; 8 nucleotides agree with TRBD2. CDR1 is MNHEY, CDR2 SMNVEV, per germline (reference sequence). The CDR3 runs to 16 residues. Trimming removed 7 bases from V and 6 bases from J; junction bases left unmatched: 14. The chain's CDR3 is CASTQSPGGGTNEQFF. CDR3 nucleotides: TGTGCCAGCACCCAAAGTCCCGGGGGGGGGACCAATGAGCAGTTCTTC.

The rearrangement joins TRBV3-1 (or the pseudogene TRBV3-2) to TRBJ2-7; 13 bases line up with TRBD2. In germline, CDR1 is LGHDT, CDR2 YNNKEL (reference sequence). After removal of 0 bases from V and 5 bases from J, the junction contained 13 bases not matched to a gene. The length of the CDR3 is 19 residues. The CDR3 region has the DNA TGTGCCAGCAGCCAAGAGTACGGGGCTGGGACTAGCGGGAAGGACGAGCAGTACTTC. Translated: CASSQEYGAGTSGKDEQYF.

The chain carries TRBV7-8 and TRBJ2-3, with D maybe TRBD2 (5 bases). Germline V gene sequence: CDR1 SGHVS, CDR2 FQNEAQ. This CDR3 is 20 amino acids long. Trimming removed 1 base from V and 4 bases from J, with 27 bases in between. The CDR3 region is CASSLDSGGRRAGPPDTQYF. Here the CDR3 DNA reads TGTGCCAGCAGCTTAGATTCTGGTGGGAGAAGGGCCGGGCCCCCAGATACGCAGTATTTT.

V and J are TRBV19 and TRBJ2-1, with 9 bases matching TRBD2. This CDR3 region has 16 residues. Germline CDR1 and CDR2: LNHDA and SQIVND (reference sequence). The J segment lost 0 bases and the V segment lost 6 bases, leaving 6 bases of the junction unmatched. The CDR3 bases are TGTGCCAGTAGGGAGAGTAGCGGGAGCTCCTACAATGAGCAGTTCTTC. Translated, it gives CASRESSGSSYNEQFF.

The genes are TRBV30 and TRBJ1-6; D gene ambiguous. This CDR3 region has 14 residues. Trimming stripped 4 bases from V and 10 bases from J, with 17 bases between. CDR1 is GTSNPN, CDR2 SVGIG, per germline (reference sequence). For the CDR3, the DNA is TGTGCCTGGACTCAAATCTCACTGGGCTCACCCCTCCACTTT. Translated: CAWTQISLGSPLHF.

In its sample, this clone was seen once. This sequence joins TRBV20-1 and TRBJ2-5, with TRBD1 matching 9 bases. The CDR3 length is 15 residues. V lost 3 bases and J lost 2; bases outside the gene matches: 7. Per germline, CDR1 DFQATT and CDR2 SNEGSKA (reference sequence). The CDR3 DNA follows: TGCAGTGCTAGTAGGTCACAGGGGGCTCAAGAGACCCAGTACTTC. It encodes CSASRSQGAQETQYF.

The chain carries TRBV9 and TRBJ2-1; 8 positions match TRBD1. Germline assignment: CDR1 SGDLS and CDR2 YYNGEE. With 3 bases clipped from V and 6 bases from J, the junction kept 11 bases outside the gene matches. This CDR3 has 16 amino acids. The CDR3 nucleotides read TGTGCCAGCAGCGGCGGGACAGGCAGTGTAGGCAATGAGCAGTTCTTC. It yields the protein CASSGGTGSVGNEQFF.

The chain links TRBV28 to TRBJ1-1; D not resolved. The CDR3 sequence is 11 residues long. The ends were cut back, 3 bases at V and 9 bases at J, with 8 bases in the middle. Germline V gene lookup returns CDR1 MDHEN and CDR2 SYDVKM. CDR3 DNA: TGTGCCAGCAGTTTTGGGTTCAAAGCTTTCTTT. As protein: CASSFGFKAFF.

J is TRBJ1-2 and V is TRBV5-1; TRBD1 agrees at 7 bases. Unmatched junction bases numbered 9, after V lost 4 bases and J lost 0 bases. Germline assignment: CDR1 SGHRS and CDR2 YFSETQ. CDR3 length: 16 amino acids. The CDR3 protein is CASSQRGPTANYGYTF. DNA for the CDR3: TGCGCCAGCAGCCAAAGGGGGCCCACCGCTAACTATGGCTACACCTTC. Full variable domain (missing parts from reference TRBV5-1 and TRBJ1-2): KAGVTQTPRYLIKTRGQQVTLSCSPISGHRSVSWYQQTPGQGLQFLFEYFSETQRNKGNFPGRFSGRQFSNSRSEMNVSTLELGDSALYLCASSQRGPTANYGYTFGSGTRLTVV.

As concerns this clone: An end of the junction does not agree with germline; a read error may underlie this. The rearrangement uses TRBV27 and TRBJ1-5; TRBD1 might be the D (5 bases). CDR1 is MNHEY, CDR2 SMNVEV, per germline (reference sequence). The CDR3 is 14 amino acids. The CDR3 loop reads CASSISRGTQPQHF. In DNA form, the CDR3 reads TGTGCCAGCAGTATATCACGGGGGACTCAGCCCCAGCATTTT.

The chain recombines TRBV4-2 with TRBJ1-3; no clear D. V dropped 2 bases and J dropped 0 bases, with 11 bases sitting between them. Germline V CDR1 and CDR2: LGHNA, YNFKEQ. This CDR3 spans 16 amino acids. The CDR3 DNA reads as TGTGCCAGCAGCCAACGGGAGGTGAGCTCTGGAAACACCATATATTTT. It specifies CASSQREVSSGNTIYF.

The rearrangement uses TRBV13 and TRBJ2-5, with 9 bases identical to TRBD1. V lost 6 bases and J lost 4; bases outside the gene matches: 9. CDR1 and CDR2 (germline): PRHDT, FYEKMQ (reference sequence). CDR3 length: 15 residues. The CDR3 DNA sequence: TGTGCCAGCAGTGTAACAGGGGGCGGGGGAGAGACCCAGTACTTC. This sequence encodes CASSVTGGGGETQYF.

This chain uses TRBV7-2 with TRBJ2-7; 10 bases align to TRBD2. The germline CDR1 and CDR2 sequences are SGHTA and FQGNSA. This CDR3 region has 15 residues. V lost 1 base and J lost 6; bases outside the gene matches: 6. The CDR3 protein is CASSLGLAGGGEQYF. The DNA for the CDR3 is TGTGCCAGCAGCTTAGGGTTAGCGGGAGGAGGCGAGCAGTACTTC.

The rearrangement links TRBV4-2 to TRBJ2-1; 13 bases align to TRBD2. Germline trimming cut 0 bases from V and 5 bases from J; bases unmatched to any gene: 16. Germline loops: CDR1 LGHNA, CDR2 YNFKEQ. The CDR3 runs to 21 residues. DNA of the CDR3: TGTGCCAGCAGCCAAGAAGTCCCGGGACTAGCGGGGTGGGGGGATCACAATGAGCAGTTCTTC. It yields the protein CASSQEVPGLAGWGDHNEQFF.

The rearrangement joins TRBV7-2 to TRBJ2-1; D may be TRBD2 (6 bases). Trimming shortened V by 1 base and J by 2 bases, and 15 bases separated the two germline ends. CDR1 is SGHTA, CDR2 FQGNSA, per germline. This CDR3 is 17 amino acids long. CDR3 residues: CASSLGLTGGPYNEQFF. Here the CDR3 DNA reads TGTGCCAGCAGCTTAGGTCTGACCGGGGGACCCTACAATGAGCAGTTCTTC.

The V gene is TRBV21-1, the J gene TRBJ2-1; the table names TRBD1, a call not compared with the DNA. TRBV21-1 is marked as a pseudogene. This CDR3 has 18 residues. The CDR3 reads CASSKGPGQGVSYNEQFF. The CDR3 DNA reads TGTGCCAGCAGCAAGGGACCGGGACAGGGGGTGTCCTACAATGAGCAGTTCTTC.

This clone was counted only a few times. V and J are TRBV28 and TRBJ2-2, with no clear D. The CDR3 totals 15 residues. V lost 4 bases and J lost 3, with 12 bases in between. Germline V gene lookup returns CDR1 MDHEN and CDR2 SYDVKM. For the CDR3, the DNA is TGTGCCAGCAGTTCCTCCGGGCCTTACACCGGGGAGCTGTTTTTT. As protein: CASSSSGPYTGELFF.

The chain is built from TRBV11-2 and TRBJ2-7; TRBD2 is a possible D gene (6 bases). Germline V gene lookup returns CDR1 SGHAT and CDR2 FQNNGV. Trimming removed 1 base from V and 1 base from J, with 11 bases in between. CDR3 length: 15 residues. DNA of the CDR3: TGTGCCAGCAGCTTAGGGGGGACTGGTTCCTACGAGCAGTACTTC. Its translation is CASSLGGTGSYEQYF.

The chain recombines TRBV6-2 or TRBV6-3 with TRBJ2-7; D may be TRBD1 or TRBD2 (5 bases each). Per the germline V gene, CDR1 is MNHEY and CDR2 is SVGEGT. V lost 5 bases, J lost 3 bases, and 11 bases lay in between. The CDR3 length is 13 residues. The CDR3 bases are TGTGCCAGCAGTACCGCGAGGGGCTACGAGCAGTACTTC. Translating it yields CASSTARGYEQYF.

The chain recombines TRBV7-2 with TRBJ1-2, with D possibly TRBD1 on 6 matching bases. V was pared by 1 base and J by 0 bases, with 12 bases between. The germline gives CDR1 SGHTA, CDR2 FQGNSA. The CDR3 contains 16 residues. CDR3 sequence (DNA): TGTGCCAGCAGCTTAGGGGGGGGCAGGACTAACTATGGCTACACCTTC. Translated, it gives CASSLGGGRTNYGYTF.

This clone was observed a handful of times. CDR3 sequence (DNA): TGTGCCAGCAGCCCCAGGGAGTACGAGCAGTACTTC. As protein: CASSPREYEQYF. The V and J genes are TRBV13 and TRBJ2-7, with D perhaps matching TRBD1 or TRBD2 (5 bases each). This CDR3 contains 12 residues. Germline CDR1 PRHDT, CDR2 FYEKMQ (reference sequence). Trimming pared 5 bases from V and 4 bases from J, leaving 9 bases between.

CDR3 amino acids: CASSLAGVRVNTEAFF. The DNA for the CDR3 is TGTGCCAGCAGTCTCGCCGGGGTGAGAGTGAACACTGAAGCTTTCTTT. The chain is built from TRBV28 and TRBJ1-1, with D hard to call. Per germline, CDR1 MDHEN and CDR2 SYDVKM. The CDR3 is made up of 16 amino acids. The V and J ends lost 5 bases and 0 bases respectively, with 16 bases between them.